The sequence of this TCR beta chain was determined in a study of beta chain features in type 1 diabetes. Study-level findings and limits: Cells with high TCR expression could be over-represented by cDNA sequencing.

This clone was picked up a small number of times. Antigen: not known. Reverse transcribing all isolated RNA meant expressed TCRB transcripts were sequenced. The assay was immunoSEQ multiplex PCR, and TCRdb's table has in-frame clones only and misses some. This sample carries 860,000 or so clones, roughly 17% of them seen once, and the ten largest clones take 0.02% to 0.025%. CDR3 length: 13 residues. The V and J ends lost 4 bases and 2 bases respectively, with 12 bases between them. In germline, CDR1 is SQVTM, CDR2 ANQGSEA. What was sequenced was naive CD4+ T cells from blood. The TCR originated in a woman aged 18-35 years in good health. V usage is TRBV29-1 and J usage is TRBJ2-7, with TRBD2 as a possible D gene (6 bases). The CDR3 here is CSVGGKGTYEQYF. CDR3 in DNA: TGCAGCGTTGGCGGGAAAGGGACCTACGAGCAGTACTTC.